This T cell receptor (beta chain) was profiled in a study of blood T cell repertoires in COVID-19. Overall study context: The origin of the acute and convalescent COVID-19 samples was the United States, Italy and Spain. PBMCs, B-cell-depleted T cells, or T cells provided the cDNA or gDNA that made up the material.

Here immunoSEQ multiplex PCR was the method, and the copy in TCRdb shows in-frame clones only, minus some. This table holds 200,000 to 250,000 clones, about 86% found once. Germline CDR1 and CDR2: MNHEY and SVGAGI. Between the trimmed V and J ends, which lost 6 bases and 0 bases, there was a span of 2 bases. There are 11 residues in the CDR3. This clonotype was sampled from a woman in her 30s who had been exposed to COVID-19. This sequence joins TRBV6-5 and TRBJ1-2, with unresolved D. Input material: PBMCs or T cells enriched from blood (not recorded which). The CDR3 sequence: CASSSNYGYTF. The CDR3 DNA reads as TGTGCCAGCAGCTCTAACTATGGCTACACCTTC.